This T cell receptor (beta chain) comes out of a study of response to subunit inactivated influenza vaccine. The CDR3 spans 16 residues. Germline V CDR1 and CDR2: SGHTA, FQGNSA. Via MiXCR, TCRdb re-called the RT-PCR reads, giving one row per CDR3 protein. The sample has some 550,000 distinct CDR3 sequences; roughly a quarter are singletons. Of note for this clonotype: A much larger clonotype is one base distant, so this may be a read error.

The sample was also linked to a second study, of T cells expressing NK-cell markers. That paper notes: Researchers built TCR beta cDNA using 5'RACE template switching with UMIs.

The sequence was obtained from a man over 45 who received an inactivated influenza vaccine. Sequencing was performed on CD4+ T cells sorted from PBMCs, taken about 12 days after vaccination. The chain employs TRBV7-2 and TRBJ1-5; 7 bases line up with TRBD1. The CDR3 DNA sequence: TGTGCCAGCAGCTTACAGGGGGTCCTTGGCAATCGGCCCCAGCATTTT. Translation gives CASSLQGVLGNRPQHF.